These 9 T cell receptor beta chains share one sample of origin, sequenced in a study of radiotherapy plus CTLA-4 blockade in lung cancer. Generated by immunoSEQ multiplex PCR, the TCRdb table keeps only in-frame clones and is missing some. The sample holds more than 40,000 clones, approximately 76% seen once. The source material was peripheral blood, sampled from a patient treated with radiotherapy plus ipilimumab. The receptor source for this set is a human donor with non-small cell lung cancer who had stable disease on radiotherapy plus ipilimumab.

The CDR3 nucleotides read TGTGCCAGCAGCTTATCTTCAACAAGCTCTGGAAACACCATATATTTT. Amino acid sequence: CASSLSSTSSGNTIYF. This sequence joins TRBV7-8 and TRBJ1-3; no definite D call. V dropped 2 bases and J dropped 0 bases, with 11 bases sitting between them. This CDR3 is 16 amino acids long. CDR1 SGHVS and CDR2 FQNEAQ come from the germline V gene.

The rearrangement joins TRBV21-1 to TRBJ1-4. TRBV21-1 is annotated as a pseudogene. The CDR3 runs 12 residues. The CDR3 here is CASSANGEKLFF. As DNA, the CDR3 is TGTGCCAGCAGCGCCAATGGTGAAAAACTGTTTTTT.

The chain is built from TRBV10-3 and TRBJ2-5, with D uncertain. This CDR3 is 16 amino acids long. Trimming took off 0 bases at V and 5 bases at J, with 16 bases between the two ends. The germline V gene has CDR1 ENHRY and CDR2 SYGVKD. The CDR3 DNA is TGTGCCATCAGTGAGTCGATCTTGAGGACGGATGAGACCCAGTACTTC. It is translated as CAISESILRTDETQYF.

The rearrangement joins TRBV5-1 to TRBJ2-7; 9 nucleotides align to TRBD1. The CDR3 is made up of 15 amino acids. V shed 4 bases and J 1 base; nucleotides not matched to a gene: 6. The V gene's germline CDR1 is SGHRS and CDR2 YFSETQ. CDR3 DNA: TGCGCCAGCAGCCCCGGGGGGACAGGGTCCTACGAGCAGTACGTC. Its translation is CASSPGGTGSYEQYV.

The genes are TRBV5-5 and TRBJ2-7, with D perhaps given as TRBD1 or TRBD2 (5 bases each). The CDR3 contains 15 residues. Looked up from germline, CDR1 is SGHKS and CDR2 is YYEKEE (reference sequence). The ends were cut back, 3 bases at V and 2 bases at J, with 15 bases in the middle. The chain's CDR3 is CASSSFRDAAYEQYF. CDR3 nucleotides: TGTGCCAGCAGCTCTTTCCGGGACGCCGCCTACGAGCAGTACTTC.

The rearrangement links TRBV7-2 to TRBJ2-3, with TRBD2 matching over 8 bases. Germline V gene lookup returns CDR1 SGHTA and CDR2 FQGNSA. This CDR3 spans 17 amino acids. With V trimmed by 1 base and J by 1 base, 7 bases remained unmatched. CDR3 in amino acids: CASSLGGGKIRTDTQYF. DNA of the CDR3: TGTGCCAGCAGCTTAGGCGGGGGGAAAATTCGCACAGATACGCAGTATTTT.

The chain recombines TRBV6-6 with TRBJ1-2; D is unresolved. Per germline, CDR1 MNHNY and CDR2 SVGAGI (reference sequence). The CDR3 is made up of 13 amino acids. The V end lost 8 bases, the J end lost 13 bases, and 23 bases lay between the germline ends. The CDR3 bases are TGTGCCAGCGCCCCGAGTCAGGCAGACCTAGGCACCTTC. Amino acids: CASAPSQADLGTF.

This clone was counted between two and nine times. The CDR3 region has the DNA TGTGCCAGCAGCTTAGGAACGGGCTCAAGGTCCTATGGCTACACCTTC. Its translation is CASSLGTGSRSYGYTF. V usage is TRBV7-9 and J usage is TRBJ1-2; D is ambiguous. CDR1 is SEHNR, CDR2 FQNEAQ, per germline (reference sequence). The CDR3 sequence is 16 residues long. Trimming left V 1 base short and J 4 bases short, with 16 bases between.

Comment on this clone: Germline is not matched at one junction end, which may reflect a read error. The rearrangement joins TRBV7-8 to TRBJ1-1, with TRBD1 matching 7 bases. CDR1 and CDR2 from the germline V gene are SGHVS and FQNEAQ. The CDR3 contains 13 residues. CDR3 amino acids: CASNLQGHTEAFF. The CDR3 DNA follows: TGTGCGAGCAACTTACAGGGGCACACTGAAGCTTTCTTT.